This T cell receptor beta chain was identified during a study of T cell changes during pregnancy in multiple sclerosis. Method: immunoSEQ multiplex PCR; TCRdb's copy keeps in-frame clones and lacks some. The table records approximately 88,000 clones, over 80% of them present only once. CDR1 and CDR2 from the germline V gene are SQVTM and ANQGSEA. The junction had 14 bases not matched to a gene; V was cut back by 7 bases and J by 2 bases. This CDR3 has 16 amino acids. The rearrangement uses TRBV29-1 and TRBJ2-3; 8 nucleotides agree with TRBD2. The clonotype comes from a female donor with multiple sclerosis, enrolled in a pregnancy study. The source was peripheral blood, collected in the first trimester of pregnancy. CDR3 in amino acids: CSALPYSGSPTDTQYF. In DNA form, the CDR3 reads TGCAGCGCCTTACCCTACAGCGGGAGCCCCACAGATACGCAGTATTTT.